This passage covers 26 T cell receptor beta chains from one sample sequenced in a study of T cell changes during pregnancy in multiple sclerosis (dated by TCRdb to about 2019). The library relied on the immunoSEQ multiplex PCR assay. TCRdb re-hosts the immuneACCESS table, in-frame sequences only. Its copies lack some clones; in the studies checked, an unresolved V gene accounts for under half of them, and the cause for the rest is not known. Recorded for this sample are 50,000 to 70,000 clones; roughly 91% of them occurred a single time. The ten largest clones take up 1% to 1.5% of the sample. The specimen comprised peripheral blood, sampled after pregnancy. The receptor set was obtained from a female donor in good health, enrolled as a control in a pregnancy study.

V gene TRBV10-2 combines with J gene TRBJ2-2; the match to TRBD2 covers 12 bases. V was clipped by 8 bases and J by 3 bases; unmatched bases: 7. Germline V gene lookup returns CDR1 WSHSY and CDR2 SAAADI. This CDR3 comprises 16 residues. The CDR3 region is CASRLAGGEDTGELFF. CDR3 DNA: TGCGCCAGCCGCCTAGCGGGGGGGGAGGACACCGGGGAGCTGTTTTTT.

The sample holds a few counts of this clone. The chain is built from TRBV2 and TRBJ2-7, with D perhaps matching TRBD1 (5 bases). Germline V CDR1 and CDR2: SNHLY, FYNNEI. There are 14 residues in the CDR3. The V and J ends lost 5 bases and 3 bases respectively, with 14 bases between them. CDR3 DNA sequence: TGTGCCAGCAGTATAGGGGCAGGTTTCTACGAGCAGTACTTC. Translation gives CASSIGAGFYEQYF.

This chain connects TRBV5-1 to TRBJ1-1; unclear D gene. The V and J ends lost 0 bases and 5 bases respectively, with 11 bases between them. This CDR3 contains 14 residues. Germline CDR1 is SGHRS and CDR2 is YFSETQ. The CDR3 sequence is CASSLGTTGTEAFF. The CDR3 DNA is TGCGCCAGCAGCTTGGGTACAACCGGGACTGAAGCTTTCTTT. The whole variable domain, remainder taken from reference TRBV5-1 and TRBJ1-1, is KAGVTQTPRYLIKTRGQQVTLSCSPISGHRSVSWYQQTPGQGLQFLFEYFSETQRNKGNFPGRFSGRQFSNSRSEMNVSTLELGDSALYLCASSLGTTGTEAFFGQGTRLTVV.

This clone was recorded only once. The chain links TRBV7-2 to TRBJ2-7; D gene unclear. CDR1 is SGHTA and CDR2 is FQGNSA in the germline V gene. Deletions cut 1 base from V and 3 bases from J, with 13 bases between. The CDR3 is 15 amino acids. The CDR3: CASSLVSPGDYEQYF. As DNA, the CDR3 is TGTGCCAGCAGCTTAGTATCGCCAGGCGACTACGAGCAGTACTTC.

The chain combines TRBV6-5 with TRBJ2-1; TRBD1 aligns across 12 bases. CDR1 and CDR2 from the germline V gene are MNHEY and SVGAGI. V shed 2 bases, J shed 8 bases, and the junction held 7 bases outside the gene matches. The CDR3 is 16 residues long. The CDR3, as DNA: TGTGCCAGCAGTTACCCGGGACAGGGGGCTTCGGATGAGCAGTTCTTC. It specifies CASSYPGQGASDEQFF.

The rearrangement uses TRBV19 and TRBJ1-4, with 8 bases identical to TRBD1. CDR1 and CDR2 (germline): LNHDA, SQIVND (reference sequence). The CDR3 consists of 15 residues. V shed 3 bases and J 4 bases; nucleotides not matched to a gene: 4. This CDR3 reads CASSIRTGYNEKLFF. DNA of the CDR3: TGTGCCAGTAGTATCCGGACAGGGTATAATGAAAAACTGTTTTTT.

This clone is a singleton in its sample. The CDR3 sequence: CASSPAAGADSPLHF. The CDR3 DNA follows: TGTGCCAGCAGCCCAGCCGCGGGGGCAGATTCACCCCTCCACTTT. The chain joins TRBV7-3 to TRBJ1-6; maybe TRBD1 (6 bases). The CDR3 is made up of 15 amino acids. The V and J ends lost 5 bases and 8 bases respectively, with 16 bases between them. The germline CDR1 and CDR2 sequences are SGHTA and FQGTGA.

J is TRBJ2-1 and V is TRBV4-1; maybe TRBD1 (6 bases). Germline CDR1 reads MGHRA; CDR2 reads YSYEKL. V lost 2 bases to trimming and J lost 5 bases, with 16 bases between them. The CDR3 extends over 16 amino acids. The CDR3 sequence is CASSQITTGRNNEQFF. CDR3 nucleotides: TGCGCCAGCAGCCAAATCACGACAGGAAGAAACAATGAGCAGTTCTTC.

The CDR3 loop reads CASSYTRTVASPLHF. In DNA form, the CDR3 reads TGTGCCAGCAGTTACACCCGGACAGTTGCTTCACCCCTCCACTTT. J is TRBJ1-6 and V is TRBV6-6; weak D call: TRBD1 (6 bases). Germline CDR1 MNHNY, CDR2 SVGAGI (reference sequence). The germline V and J ends were trimmed by 2 bases and 9 bases, with 14 bases remaining between them. The CDR3 is 15 residues long.

The chain links TRBV11-1 to TRBJ2-3; 9 bases map to TRBD2. J gave up 3 bases and V 5 bases, and 6 bases lay outside the gene matches. CDR1 is SGHAT and CDR2 is FQDESV in the germline V gene (reference sequence). This CDR3 has 15 amino acids. The CDR3 coding sequence is TGTGCCAGCAGCCGGAACAGCGGGGGGACAGATACGCAGTATTTT. Encoded protein: CASSRNSGGTDTQYF.

Only one count was recorded for this clone. The chain employs TRBV9 and TRBJ1-1, with D perhaps TRBD1 (5 bases). The length of the CDR3 is 16 residues. The V gene lost 4 bases and the J gene lost 0 bases, with 16 bases spanning the gap. Germline CDR1 reads SGDLS; CDR2 reads YYNGEE. CDR3 nucleotide sequence: TGTGCCAGCAGCCACTCGGTTGGGGCTCTGAACACTGAAGCTTTCTTT. This translates into CASSHSVGALNTEAFF. Combining the CDR3 with reference TRBV9 and TRBJ1-1 gives the whole variable domain DSGVTQTPKHLITATGQRVTLRCSPRSGDLSVYWYQQSLDQGLQFLIQYYNGEERAKGNILERFSAQQFPDLHSELNLSSLELGDSALYFCASSHSVGALNTEAFFGQGTRLTVV.

This rearrangement joins TRBV4-1 to TRBJ2-7, with TRBD1 matching 8 bases. Germline-derived CDR1 and CDR2 are MGHRA and YSYEKL. The CDR3 spans 13 residues. The V and J ends lost 2 bases and 6 bases, in that order; junction bases with no gene match: 3. As DNA, the CDR3 is TGCGCCAGCAGCCAAACAGGGGGGAGCGAGCAGTACTTC. It is translated as CASSQTGGSEQYF.

This clone showed up just once. The chain has TRBV4-3 and TRBJ1-2; possibly TRBD1 for D (6 bases). Germline V gene lookup returns CDR1 LGHNA and CDR2 YSLEER. V was cut by 3 bases and J by 4 bases, with 9 bases left in between. The CDR3 covers 13 residues. CDR3 coding DNA: TGCGCCAGCAGCCAGGACAGTCTCTATGGCTACACCTTC. Translated, it gives CASSQDSLYGYTF.

This chain joins TRBV9 and TRBJ2-1; weak D call: TRBD1 (5 bases). Per germline, CDR1 SGDLS and CDR2 YYNGEE. The CDR3 runs to 14 residues. V was shortened by 2 bases and J by 1 base, with 7 bases between the two germline ends. In DNA, the CDR3 is TGTGCCAGCAGCGTGGACATTTCCTACAATGAGCAGTTCTTC. The encoded protein is CASSVDISYNEQFF.

This clone was recorded once. The chain is built from TRBV4-2 and TRBJ1-1, with D maybe TRBD1 (5 bases). The germline V gene has CDR1 LGHNA and CDR2 YNFKEQ. V lost 4 bases, J lost 0 bases, and 12 bases lay in between. The CDR3 covers 15 residues. DNA for the CDR3: TGTGCCAGCAGCCCCGGAGCAGGGATGAACACTGAAGCTTTCTTT. Amino acid sequence: CASSPGAGMNTEAFF.

The chain recombines TRBV7-2 with TRBJ2-1; D uncertain. This CDR3 region has 14 residues. Trimming left V 3 bases short and J 2 bases short, with 8 bases between. Looked up from germline, CDR1 is SGHTA and CDR2 is FQGNSA. Here the CDR3 reads CASSFGYTYNEQFF. CDR3 coding DNA: TGTGCCAGCAGCTTCGGGTATACCTACAATGAGCAGTTCTTC.

The chain employs TRBV19 and TRBJ1-2; D unclear. This CDR3 has 15 residues. Per germline, CDR1 LNHDA and CDR2 SQIVND (reference sequence). Trimming pared 5 bases from V and 0 bases from J, leaving 13 bases between. CDR3 sequence (DNA): TGTGCCAGTAGTGGGCTCGCGAAAGCTAACTATGGCTACACCTTC. This gives the protein CASSGLAKANYGYTF.

The rearrangement links TRBV30 to TRBJ2-7; 7 bases line up with TRBD2. CDR3 length: 14 amino acids. The germline V gene has CDR1 GTSNPN and CDR2 SVGIG (reference sequence). The V gene end was trimmed by 8 bases and the J gene end by 3 bases; junction bases not matched to a gene: 13. CDR3: CALTSGGGYYEQYF. CDR3 DNA: TGTGCCCTAACGAGTGGGGGGGGATACTACGAGCAGTACTTC.

The V call is TRBV15, the J call TRBJ2-7, with 8 bases that match TRBD1. Germline V gene lookup returns CDR1 LNHNV and CDR2 YYDKDF (reference sequence). The V gene end was trimmed by 1 base and the J gene end by 5 bases; junction bases not matched to a gene: 10. This CDR3 region has 16 residues. For the CDR3, the DNA is TGTGCCACCAGCAGAGGATTTACAGGGGGAATCGACGAGCAGTACTTC. It codes for CATSRGFTGGIDEQYF.

The chain carries TRBV7-3 and TRBJ2-2; 12 positions agree with TRBD2. Trimming at V came to 6 bases and at J to 6 bases, leaving 5 bases not matched to a gene. This CDR3 has 15 residues. Per the germline V gene, CDR1 is SGHTA and CDR2 is FQGTGA. The CDR3 DNA reads as TGTGCCAGCAGTCCTAGCGGGGGGGCCGCCGGGGAGCTGTTTTTT. This gives the protein CASSPSGGAAGELFF.

The V and J genes are TRBV2 and TRBJ2-3; tentative D call: TRBD2 (6 bases). In germline, CDR1 is SNHLY, CDR2 FYNNEI. Trimming took off 5 bases at V and 6 bases at J, with 15 bases between the two ends. The CDR3 is 14 residues long. CDR3 in amino acids: CASSWGEIGDTQYF. The CDR3 DNA follows: TGTGCCAGCAGTTGGGGGGAGATCGGGGATACGCAGTATTTT.

The CDR3 region is CAGQTGAGNEQFF. The CDR3 DNA follows: TGTGCCGGACAAACAGGGGCGGGGAATGAGCAGTTCTTC. The chain recombines TRBV7-9 with TRBJ2-1, with D perhaps matching TRBD1 (7 bases). Germline values: CDR1 SEHNR, CDR2 FQNEAQ (reference sequence). Trimming removed 11 bases at V and 7 bases at J, with 18 bases between. The CDR3 is 13 amino acids. The whole variable domain, remainder taken from reference TRBV7-9 and TRBJ2-1, is DTGVSQNPRHKITKRGQNVTFRCDPISEHNRLYWYRQTLGQGPEFLTYFQNEAQLEKSRLLSDRFSAERPKGSFSTLEIQRTEQGDSAMYLCAGQTGAGNEQFFGPGTRLTVL.

Regarding this clone: A much larger clone sits a single nucleotide away, making a read error possible. The chain has TRBV7-2 and TRBJ1-5; 7 bases fit TRBD1. CDR3 length equals 13 residues. Germline V lookup: CDR1 SGHTA, CDR2 FQGNSA. V lost 6 bases, J lost 3 bases, and 2 bases stayed unmatched. The CDR3: CASRGQFNQPQHF. CDR3 nucleotide sequence: TGTGCCAGCAGGGGACAGTTCAATCAGCCCCAGCATTTT.

The table lists this clone with a few counts. The chain combines TRBV27 with TRBJ1-4; TRBD1 might be the D (6 bases). V dropped 2 bases and J dropped 3 bases, with 13 bases sitting between them. The CDR3 sequence is 16 residues long. Germline CDR1 MNHEY, CDR2 SMNVEV (reference sequence). CDR3 sequence: CASSLNREESNEKLFF. The CDR3 DNA reads TGTGCCAGCAGTTTAAACAGGGAAGAGTCTAATGAAAAACTGTTTTTT.

Only one count was recorded for this clone. This rearrangement joins TRBV11-3 to TRBJ2-7, with D maybe TRBD1 (5 bases). V was trimmed by 6 bases and J by 0 bases, leaving 12 bases between them. Per the germline V gene, CDR1 is SGHNT and CDR2 is YENEEA. CDR3 length: 14 amino acids. As DNA, the CDR3 is TGTGCCAGCAGGTGGGCACAGGACTCCTACGAGCAGTACTTC. Its protein is CASRWAQDSYEQYF. Full variable domain (missing parts from reference TRBV11-3 and TRBJ2-7): EAGVVQSPRYKIIEKKQPVAFWCNPISGHNTLYWYLQNLGQGPELLIRYENEEAVDDSQLPKDRFSAERLKGVDSTLKIQPAELGDSAVYLCASRWAQDSYEQYFGPGTRLTVT.

This chain links TRBV30 with TRBJ2-4, with 13 bases that match TRBD2. Trimming at V came to 3 bases and at J to 8 bases, leaving 16 bases not matched to a gene. The CDR3 has 18 amino acids. Germline V gene sequence: CDR1 GTSNPN, CDR2 SVGIG (reference sequence). The CDR3 sequence: CAWSNSGGWGTSGDIQYF. The CDR3 DNA reads as TGTGCCTGGAGCAATTCGGGGGGCTGGGGGACTAGCGGGGACATTCAGTACTTC.